The sequence of this TCR beta chain was determined in a study of regulatory T cells in long-lasting Graves disease. The study's findings and limits: Persistent Graves' patients showed less TCR diversity than newly diagnosed patients showed. Persistent disease was associated with favored TRBV28 usage and with favored use of TRBJ1-2 and TRBJ2-5.

The germline gives CDR1 MNHEY, CDR2 SVGAGI. Unmatched junction bases numbered 2, after V lost 2 bases and J lost 3 bases. The length of the CDR3 is 15 residues. Construction of TCR beta libraries relied on iRepertoire HTBI primers and on Arm-PCR targeting CDR3 regions. One entry per CDR3 protein results from TCRdb running MiXCR on the multiplex PCR reads. Of 200,000 to 250,000 distinct CDR3 sequences in the sample, approximately 16% were seen once. This clonotype was observed many times. The antigen remains undetermined. Stated time point: newly diagnosed GD, antithyroid drugs for less than 3 months. PBMC RNA was the source of the TCR library.

V and J are TRBV6-5 and TRBJ2-2; 8 positions match TRBD2. This sequence originates from a female donor with Graves disease. The sample in question was peripheral blood mononuclear cells (PBMCs), obtained at new diagnosis, from a patient treated with antithyroid drugs. CDR3 sequence: CASSYGTRYTGELFF. In nucleotides, the CDR3 is TGTGCCAGCAGTTACGGGACTAGATACACCGGGGAGCTGTTTTTT.